Following are 11 T cell receptor beta chains from one sample sequenced in a study of cytomegalovirus exposure and HLA in healthy donors. 13 Jbeta primers and 60 Vbeta primers were used for the PCR. Produced via immunoSEQ multiplex PCR; TCRdb's table is partial and in-frame only. This table has some 200,000 clones, around 80% appearing once. Sequencing input: PBMCs. Every receptor here comes from a man aged 35 to 55 in good health and CMV-seronegative.

The DNA for the CDR3 is TGTGCCAGCAGCCGTGATGGAGGGGAAAAGTACACTGAAGCTTTCTTT. It codes for CASSRDGGEKYTEAFF. J is TRBJ1-1 and V is TRBV7-2; D might be TRBD1 (5 bases). This CDR3 is 16 amino acids long. CDR1 is SGHTA and CDR2 is FQGNSA in the germline V gene. The ends were cut back, 5 bases at V and 3 bases at J, with 19 bases in the middle.

This rearrangement joins TRBV6-5 to TRBJ1-5; a possible D gene is TRBD1 (6 bases). Trimming shortened V by 6 bases and J by 9 bases, and 15 bases separated the two germline ends. The CDR3 is 13 amino acids. Per the germline V gene, CDR1 is MNHEY and CDR2 is SVGAGI. Here the CDR3 reads CASRQGYAGPQHF. The DNA of the CDR3 is TGTGCCAGCAGACAGGGTTATGCGGGGCCCCAGCATTTT.

This clone was found a few times. The CDR3 protein is CASSRGQGAGYTF. CDR3 DNA: TGTGCCAGCAGCAGAGGACAGGGAGCTGGCTACACCTTC. The chain couples TRBV7-8 to TRBJ1-2, with TRBD1 identical over 8 bases. The length of the CDR3 is 13 residues. From germline, CDR1 is SGHVS and CDR2 FQNEAQ. V trimming: 5 bases; J trimming: 7 bases; junction bases outside the gene matches: 6.

This clone was detected only once. V is TRBV5-4 and J is TRBJ2-4; TRBD1 matches 10 bases. The ends lost 1 base at V and 2 bases at J; junction bases unmatched: 3. Per the germline V gene, CDR1 is SGHNT and CDR2 is YYREEE (reference sequence). This CDR3 has 16 residues. CDR3 in DNA: TGTGCCAGCAGCTTGATGGGACAGGGGTCCAAAAACATTCAGTACTTC. Translated: CASSLMGQGSKNIQYF.

The chain links TRBV4-2 to TRBJ2-1; tentatively, D is TRBD2 (5 bases). V dropped 4 bases and J dropped 9 bases, with 28 bases sitting between them. The germline V gene has CDR1 LGHNA and CDR2 YNFKEQ. This CDR3 is built from 18 residues. CDR3 region: CASSRSEVGRSPSVEQFF. The CDR3 bases are TGTGCCAGCAGCCGATCGGAGGTCGGACGATCCCCCTCTGTTGAGCAGTTCTTC.

The chain couples TRBV4-1 to TRBJ2-3, with a tentative D call TRBD2 (5 bases). There are 15 residues in the CDR3. With 2 bases removed from V and 0 bases from J, the gap between germline ends came to 9 bases. Per the germline V gene, CDR1 is MGHRA and CDR2 is YSYEKL. DNA of the CDR3: TGCGCCAGCAGCCAACTACCGGGGAGCACAGATACGCAGTATTTT. Its translation is CASSQLPGSTDTQYF.

The V call is TRBV2, the J call TRBJ1-5; D is unclear. The CDR3 runs to 13 residues. Germline assignment: CDR1 SNHLY and CDR2 FYNNEI. V dropped 3 bases and J dropped 4 bases, with 7 bases sitting between them. Here the CDR3 DNA reads TGTGCCAGCAGTGAGGTCAGAAATCAGCCCCAGCATTTT. The encoded protein is CASSEVRNQPQHF.

V gene TRBV19 combines with J gene TRBJ2-5, with 8 bases aligning to TRBD1. The CDR3 length is 15 residues. Germline V lookup: CDR1 LNHDA, CDR2 SQIVND (reference sequence). The junction had 7 bases not matched to a gene; V was cut back by 6 bases and J by 1 base. The CDR3 region has the DNA TGTGCCAGTAGCCCCGACAGGGGTGGCCAAGAGACCCAGTACTTC. Translation gives CASSPDRGGQETQYF.

This chain connects TRBV27 to TRBJ1-4; 12 positions match TRBD1. V was pared by 2 bases and J by 3 bases, with 10 bases of the junction left unmatched. CDR1 and CDR2 from the germline V gene are MNHEY and SMNVEV (reference sequence). This CDR3 has 19 residues. The CDR3 region is CASSLLYPGQGASNEKLFF. The CDR3 bases are TGTGCCAGCAGTTTACTGTACCCGGGACAGGGGGCTTCTAATGAAAAACTGTTTTTT.

The V and J genes are TRBV15 and TRBJ2-3; a weak D match, TRBD2 (5 bases). Germline V gene lookup returns CDR1 LNHNV and CDR2 YYDKDF (reference sequence). CDR3 size: 17 residues. V was clipped by 0 bases and J by 0 bases, with 13 bases between them. CDR3 nucleotide sequence: TGTGCCACCAGCAGAGATCGCGGGCCGGAGAGCACAGATACGCAGTATTTT. This translates into CATSRDRGPESTDTQYF.

V is TRBV14 and J is TRBJ2-7; TRBD1 matches at 9 bases. CDR3 length: 14 amino acids. V dropped 3 bases and J dropped 4; count of bases not matched to a gene: 4. CDR1 and CDR2 (germline): SGHDN, FVKESK. The CDR3 region is CASSHGTGPYEQYF. The CDR3 DNA is TGTGCCAGCAGCCACGGGACAGGGCCTTACGAGCAGTACTTC.